These 18 T cell receptor beta chains originate from one sample sequenced in a study of shared clonotypes between healthy human individuals. Generated by immunoSEQ multiplex PCR, the TCRdb table keeps only in-frame clones and is missing some. The sample comprises 1,500,000 or so clones, 95% to 97% of which are singletons, and roughly 1.2% rests with the top ten. Input material: naive CD4+ T cells sorted from blood. Subset of the sample: CD45RA+ positively selected. These TCRs come from a man aged 25-40 years in good health.

As regards this clone: Additional DNA sequences in this sample encode the identical CDR3. This chain uses TRBV2 with TRBJ1-2; D possibly corresponds to TRBD1 (6 bases). Trimming shortened V by 6 bases and J by 4 bases, and 12 bases separated the two germline ends. This CDR3 is 13 amino acids long. The germline V gene encodes CDR1 SNHLY and CDR2 FYNNEI. The CDR3 here is CASSEGQIYGYTF. The CDR3 DNA is TGTGCCAGCAGCGAGGGACAAATCTATGGCTACACCTTC.

V and J are TRBV5-1 and TRBJ2-6; D possibly matches TRBD1 or TRBD2 (7 bases each). Trimming took off 3 bases at V and 0 bases at J, with 16 bases between the two ends. CDR3 size: 18 residues. From germline, CDR1 is SGHRS and CDR2 YFSETQ. The CDR3, as DNA: TGCGCCAGCAGCTCCGGAGGGGGCGGGAGCTCTGGGGCCAACGTCCTGACTTTC. Amino acids: CASSSGGGGSSGANVLTF.

V usage is TRBV15 and J usage is TRBJ2-7, with 11 bases lining up with TRBD1. The V and J ends lost 0 bases and 2 bases, in that order; junction bases with no gene match: 6. The CDR3 consists of 17 residues. Germline V CDR1 and CDR2: LNHNV, YYDKDF (reference sequence). The CDR3 loop reads CATSRDYGQGAPYEQYF. The CDR3 DNA reads TGTGCCACCAGCAGAGATTACGGACAGGGGGCTCCCTACGAGCAGTACTTC.

This clone was recorded once. The chain employs TRBV30 and TRBJ2-2; no clear D gene. Germline V gene sequence: CDR1 GTSNPN, CDR2 SVGIG (reference sequence). The CDR3 consists of 12 residues. The V and J ends lost 0 bases and 4 bases respectively, with 3 bases between them. CDR3 nucleotide sequence: TGTGCCTGGAGTGTCTTCACCGGGGAGCTGTTTTTT. This sequence encodes CAWSVFTGELFF.

The genes are TRBV7-9 and TRBJ2-3; 13 nucleotides align to TRBD2. This CDR3 has 17 amino acids. Germline V CDR1 and CDR2: SEHNR, FQNEAQ (reference sequence). With 6 bases clipped from V and 1 base from J, the junction kept 7 bases outside the gene matches. For the CDR3, the DNA is TGTGCCAGCAGACGCGGGACTAGCGGGGAGGGCACAGATACGCAGTATTTT. As protein: CASRRGTSGEGTDTQYF.

The chain uses TRBV5-8 and TRBJ2-3; D call uncertain. Germline V gene lookup returns CDR1 SGHTS and CDR2 YDEGEE. The CDR3 runs to 15 residues. Trimming left V 0 bases short and J 4 bases short, with 12 bases between. The CDR3 region has the DNA TGTGCCAGCAGCTTGGAAAGTTCAGACTCAGATACGCAGTATTTT. Protein: CASSLESSDSDTQYF.

The chain joins TRBV11-2 to TRBJ2-1, with D possibly matching TRBD2 (6 bases). The CDR3 runs to 15 residues. V shed 1 base and J shed 0 bases, with 7 bases lying between them. Germline V gives CDR1 SGHAT, CDR2 FQNNGV. The CDR3: CASSLVSGSYNEQFF. The CDR3 DNA is TGTGCCAGCAGCTTAGTTAGCGGCTCCTACAATGAGCAGTTCTTC.

The J gene is TRBJ2-3, the V gene TRBV29-1; maybe TRBD1 (5 bases). Germline V gene lookup returns CDR1 SQVTM and CDR2 ANQGSEA. V was cut by 6 bases and J by 0 bases, with 13 bases left in between. There are 14 residues in the CDR3. The DNA of the CDR3 is TGCAGCGTCCAAGACAGAAGAAGCACAGATACGCAGTATTTT. It yields the protein CSVQDRRSTDTQYF.

This chain connects TRBV15 to TRBJ2-5; D perhaps matches TRBD2 (7 bases). The CDR3 extends over 17 amino acids. The germline CDR1 and CDR2 sequences are LNHNV and YYDKDF (reference sequence). V was cut by 0 bases and J by 5 bases, with 19 bases left in between. CDR3 DNA sequence: TGTGCCACCAGCAGAGATCTCATCTCGGGGGGCCGGGAGACCCAGTACTTC. Translated: CATSRDLISGGRETQYF.

This chain uses TRBV6-1 with TRBJ2-2; no clear D gene. The V end was cut by 6 bases, the J end by 6 bases, with 17 bases between. CDR1 MNHNS and CDR2 SASEGT come from the germline V gene. The CDR3 length is 15 residues. CDR3 in amino acids: CASRERIAEAGELFF. The DNA for the CDR3 is TGTGCCAGCAGAGAAAGGATAGCTGAGGCCGGGGAGCTGTTTTTT.

The genes are TRBV15 and TRBJ2-5, with TRBD2 matching over 12 bases. There are 16 residues in the CDR3. The germline V gene encodes CDR1 LNHNV and CDR2 YYDKDF (reference sequence). V lost 2 bases to trimming and J lost 2 bases; unmatched junction nucleotides: 3. The DNA of the CDR3 is TGTGCCACCAGCAGAAGGACTAGCGGGAAACAAGAGACCCAGTACTTC. Translated: CATSRRTSGKQETQYF.

CDR3 coding DNA: TGCGCCAGCAGCCAAGTCCTACAAATCTACGAGCAGTACTTC. Amino acids: CASSQVLQIYEQYF. The chain joins TRBV4-1 to TRBJ2-7, with D unclear. The germline V gene encodes CDR1 MGHRA and CDR2 YSYEKL. The length of the CDR3 is 14 residues. Trimming took off 1 base at V and 3 bases at J, with 10 bases between the two ends.

The J gene is TRBJ1-1, the V gene TRBV6-5; TRBD1 might be the D (5 bases). This CDR3 is built from 12 residues. Germline CDR1 and CDR2: MNHEY and SVGAGI. V shed 10 bases and J shed 8 bases, with 17 bases lying between them. The CDR3 loop is CATGPGLPEAFF. CDR3 sequence (DNA): TGTGCCACTGGGCCAGGGCTGCCCGAAGCTTTCTTT.

V is TRBV18 and J is TRBJ2-7, with TRBD2 matching over 7 bases. Looked up from germline, CDR1 is KGHSH and CDR2 is LQKENI. The J segment lost 1 base and the V segment lost 1 base, leaving 13 bases of the junction unmatched. This CDR3 has 18 amino acids. The CDR3 bases are TGTGCCAGCTCACCACTCGGTGCGGGAGTAGGGCCTTCCTACGAGCAGTACTTC. Its translation: CASSPLGAGVGPSYEQYF.

The chain carries TRBV15 and TRBJ2-7; TRBD2 is a possible D gene (6 bases). CDR3 length: 15 amino acids. With 0 bases removed from V and 4 bases from J, the gap between germline ends came to 13 bases. The germline V gene encodes CDR1 LNHNV and CDR2 YYDKDF (reference sequence). The CDR3, as DNA: TGTGCCACCAGCAGAGACCGACCTGCGGGATACGAGCAGTACTTC. It encodes CATSRDRPAGYEQYF.

This rearrangement joins TRBV27 to TRBJ2-1; maybe TRBD2 (6 bases). Germline-derived CDR1 and CDR2 are MNHEY and SMNVEV (reference sequence). Trimming removed 2 bases from V and 9 bases from J, with 17 bases in between. CDR3 length: 15 amino acids. The CDR3 DNA reads TGTGCCAGCAGTTTAGGGAGGATTAAGCTCGGTGAGCAGTTCTTC. As protein: CASSLGRIKLGEQFF.

About this clone: The sample has other DNA sequences that encode this CDR3 too. The chain links TRBV10-3 to TRBJ2-3; 10 bases agree with TRBD2. The CDR3 totals 15 residues. Unmatched junction bases numbered 4, after V lost 5 bases and J lost 2 bases. The germline CDR1 and CDR2 sequences are ENHRY and SYGVKD. The CDR3 sequence is CAISRTSGDTDTQYF. CDR3 nucleotides: TGTGCCATCAGTAGGACTAGCGGAGACACAGATACGCAGTATTTT.

The J gene is TRBJ2-7, the V gene TRBV14, with 8 bases matching TRBD2. Losses at the gene ends were 3 bases for V and 3 bases for J; bases not matched to a gene: 10. Germline V gene data show CDR1 as SGHDN and CDR2 as FVKESK. The CDR3 is 16 amino acids. The CDR3 nucleotides are TGTGCCAGCAGCCAGAAACTTAGCGGGATTGGCTACGAGCAGTACTTC. This sequence encodes CASSQKLSGIGYEQYF.